Each of the 5 T cell receptor beta chains below was sequenced from the same sample in a study of regulatory T cells in long-lasting Graves disease (dated by TCRdb to the early 2020s). Receptor amplification or capture employed multiplex PCR. Data came from an Illumina HiSeq 4000. iRepertoire HTBI primers and Arm-PCR amplification of CDR3 regions were used to construct TCR beta libraries. TCRdb cleaned the public reads at Q25 with fastp, built clones with MiXCR and kept in-frame beta chains. CDR3 protein duplicates are merged, each entry listing the most common genes and DNA. In all, the sample holds over 300,000 distinct CDR3 sequences, and around a fifth of those were seen once. The ten largest account for around 30% of the sample. The time point label, read with the paper, signifies: persistent/refractory GD, antithyroid drugs over 5 years with positive TRAb. RNA was extracted from PBMCs in TRIzol for both TCR sequencing and RNA sequencing.

The source was peripheral blood mononuclear cells (PBMCs), collected when the disease was refractory, from a patient treated with antithyroid drugs. These receptors all stem from a female donor with Graves disease.

This sequence joins TRBV19 and TRBJ1-6, with no clear D. V was pared by 3 bases and J by 7 bases, with 10 bases between. Per the germline V gene, CDR1 is LNHDA and CDR2 is SQIVND (reference sequence). The CDR3 contains 14 residues. In DNA, the CDR3 is TGTGCCAGTAGTATCTACGAAGAAAATTCACCCCTCCACTTT. This sequence encodes CASSIYEENSPLHF.

Details on this clonotype: A much larger clone sits a single nucleotide away, making a read error possible. The chain carries TRBV6-2 or TRBV6-3 and TRBJ1-2, with TRBD1 matching 8 bases. CDR1 MNHEY and CDR2 SVGEGT come from the germline V gene. Trimming removed 11 bases from V and 5 bases from J; junction bases left unmatched: 10. The CDR3 is 13 amino acids. This chain's CDR3 is CAGQPNRGYGYTF. CDR3 nucleotide sequence: TGTGCCGGTCAACCGAACAGGGGGTATGGCTACACCTTC.

At least ten counts were recorded for this clonotype. V usage is TRBV29-1 and J usage is TRBJ2-7; D not resolved. This CDR3 contains 15 residues. Trimming removed 0 bases at V and 0 bases at J, with 12 bases between. Germline CDR1 is SQVTM and CDR2 is ANQGSEA. The CDR3 DNA sequence: TGCAGCGTTGAAGATCCCGGCGGTAGCTCCTACGAGCAGTACTTC. Protein: CSVEDPGGSSYEQYF.

As to this clonotype: A much larger clone sits a single nucleotide away, making a read error possible. The conserved phenylalanine or tryptophan normally closing the CDR3 is absent here, so this likely arose from a read error. The chain recombines TRBV7-9 with TRBJ2-5; perhaps D is TRBD1 or TRBD2 (6 bases each). From germline, CDR1 is SEHNR and CDR2 FQNEAQ (reference sequence). CDR3 length: 14 amino acids. V shed 2 bases and J shed 2 bases, with 9 bases lying between them. CDR3 bases: TGTGCCAGCAGCTTAACAGGGACTCAAGAGACCCAGTACCTC. Residues: CASSLTGTQETQYL.

This clonotype was found a few times. The chain uses TRBV5-4 and TRBJ1-1; D is uncertain. The CDR3 is made up of 15 amino acids. The germline V gene has CDR1 SGHNT and CDR2 YYREEE (reference sequence). Between the trimmed V and J ends, which lost 2 bases and 0 bases, there was a span of 11 bases. CDR3 sequence: CASSFGGSMNTEAFF. The CDR3, as DNA: TGTGCCAGCAGCTTCGGAGGTAGCATGAACACTGAAGCTTTCTTT.